This passage covers 26 T cell receptor beta chains from one sample sequenced in a study of early T cells in non-severe SARS-CoV-2 infection. One entry per CDR3 protein, called by TCRdb with MiXCR from the 5' RACE reads. The sample records about 70,000 distinct CDR3 sequences, approximately 14% being singletons. Sequenced material: whole blood, taken at baseline. The origin of the receptors is an adult who was a healthcare worker with PCR-confirmed SARS-CoV-2 infection or an uninfected control (not recorded which).

This clonotype occurred a few times. The rearrangement links TRBV5-6 to TRBJ1-6, with D possibly matching TRBD1 (5 bases). With 4 bases removed from V and 4 bases from J, the gap between germline ends came to 18 bases. Germline V gene data show CDR1 as SGHDT and CDR2 as YYEEEE. There are 17 residues in the CDR3. The CDR3 region has the DNA TGTGCCAGCAGCCTGGGGGGTCCGACAGCGTATAATTCACCCCTCCACTTT. Translating gives CASSLGGPTAYNSPLHF.

This clonotype occurred a few times. This chain links TRBV5-1 with TRBJ2-2, with a weak D call TRBD2 (5 bases). V was pared by 1 base and J by 4 bases, with 11 bases between. Germline V lookup: CDR1 SGHRS, CDR2 YFSETQ. The CDR3 has 15 residues. In DNA, the CDR3 is TGCGCCAGCAGCTTGCACTCCGCGGGCACCGGGGAGCTGTTTTTT. Amino acid sequence: CASSLHSAGTGELFF.

A few counts support this clonotype. The chain is built from TRBV29-1 and TRBJ2-3, with 11 positions matching TRBD1. The CDR3 has 15 amino acids. The junction had 5 bases not matched to a gene; V was cut back by 4 bases and J by 2 bases. The V gene's germline CDR1 is SQVTM and CDR2 ANQGSEA. This chain's CDR3 is CSVAPGQGDTDTQYF. The CDR3 DNA follows: TGCAGCGTTGCTCCGGGACAGGGGGACACAGATACGCAGTATTTT.

The rearrangement links TRBV15 to TRBJ2-3; weak D call: TRBD1 (6 bases). Germline loops: CDR1 LNHNV, CDR2 YYDKDF (reference sequence). CDR3 length: 15 amino acids. The ends were cut back, 3 bases at V and 2 bases at J, with 12 bases in the middle. The CDR3 here is CATSSALGATDTQYF. The CDR3 coding sequence is TGTGCCACCAGCAGTGCTCTGGGGGCCACAGATACGCAGTATTTT.

This clonotype was counted only a few times. The chain combines TRBV5-1 with TRBJ2-3, with TRBD2 matching over 8 bases. The trim removed 6 bases at V and 2 bases at J, leaving 5 bases unmatched. The CDR3 runs 14 residues. The V gene's germline CDR1 is SGHRS and CDR2 YFSETQ. CDR3 nucleotides: TGCGCCAGCACCCTAGCGGGCCACACAGATACGCAGTATTTT. This translates into CASTLAGHTDTQYF. Full variable domain (rest looked up from reference TRBV5-1 and TRBJ2-3): KAGVTQTPRYLIKTRGQQVTLSCSPISGHRSVSWYQQTPGQGLQFLFEYFSETQRNKGNFPGRFSGRQFSNSRSEMNVSTLELGDSALYLCASTLAGHTDTQYFGPGTRLTVL.

This clonotype appeared a few times. The chain has TRBV7-9 and TRBJ2-7; the D is unclear. The CDR3 has 13 amino acids. Trimming stripped 1 base from V and 9 bases from J, with 13 bases between. The germline CDR1 and CDR2 sequences are SEHNR and FQNEAQ (reference sequence). The CDR3 loop reads CASSLDLEFVQYF. The CDR3 nucleotides read TGTGCCAGCAGCTTAGATCTGGAGTTCGTGCAGTACTTC.

There are a few counts of this clonotype. The genes are TRBV24-1 and TRBJ2-2, with D perhaps TRBD1 (5 bases). Germline V lookup: CDR1 KGHDR, CDR2 SFDVKD. The length of the CDR3 is 17 residues. The germline V and J ends were trimmed by 4 bases and 6 bases, with 20 bases remaining between them. DNA for the CDR3: TGTGCCACCAGTGACCCCCTAGGCAGCGAAGGGGCCGGGGAGCTGTTTTTT. Translated, it gives CATSDPLGSEGAGELFF.

This clonotype was counted at least ten times. This sequence joins TRBV7-2 and TRBJ2-5; D call uncertain. CDR3 length: 11 residues. Deletions cut 6 bases from V and 4 bases from J, with 6 bases between. The V gene's germline CDR1 is SGHTA and CDR2 FQGNSA. The chain's CDR3 is CASSRRETQYF. The CDR3 bases are TGTGCCAGCAGTCGACGAGAGACCCAGTACTTC.

This clonotype was counted between two and nine times. The V call is TRBV6-5, the J call TRBJ1-2; weak D call: TRBD1 (6 bases). Deletions cut 7 bases from V and 0 bases from J, with 15 bases between. The CDR3 runs to 15 residues. Germline CDR1 and CDR2: MNHEY and SVGAGI. The CDR3, as DNA: TGTGCCAGCAACGGGGGGGGCAGAGCTAACTATGGCTACACCTTC. Translation: CASNGGGRANYGYTF.

There are a few counts of this clonotype. V gene TRBV4-1 combines with J gene TRBJ2-7; 9 positions agree with TRBD2. Germline V lookup: CDR1 MGHRA, CDR2 YSYEKL. Unmatched junction bases numbered 16, after V lost 2 bases and J lost 5 bases. The CDR3 spans 18 residues. Here the CDR3 DNA reads TGCGCCAGCAGCCAATTGGGTAGCGGGAGAAGGGGAGAACACGAGCAGTACTTC. It is translated as CASSQLGSGRRGEHEQYF.

This clonotype was picked up a small number of times. The chain links TRBV6-1 to TRBJ1-1, with a possible D match to TRBD1 (6 bases). This CDR3 has 15 amino acids. Germline values: CDR1 MNHNS, CDR2 SASEGT. Trimming cost V 6 bases and J 0 bases, with 14 bases left between them. Here the CDR3 reads CASSHREGMNTEAFF. The CDR3 DNA is TGTGCCAGCAGCCACAGGGAGGGTATGAACACTGAAGCTTTCTTT.

The chain combines TRBV12-3 or TRBV12-4 with TRBJ2-2, with D unresolved. Trimming took 3 bases from V and 3 from J, leaving 14 bases between them. CDR3 length: 16 amino acids. CDR3: CASSFHTLTYTGELFF. The CDR3 DNA reads as TGTGCCAGCAGTTTTCACACCCTGACGTACACCGGGGAGCTGTTTTTT.

Many counts were recorded for this clonotype. This chain links TRBV21-1 with TRBJ2-2. TRBV21-1 has pseudogene status. The CDR3 is 14 amino acids. In DNA, the CDR3 is TGTGCCAGCAGCAAAGAGGCGAACACCGGGGAGCTGTTTTTT. Its protein is CASSKEANTGELFF.

The chain has TRBV10-3 and TRBJ2-7; possibly TRBD1 for D (6 bases). Germline loops: CDR1 ENHRY, CDR2 SYGVKD. V was pared by 0 bases and J by 2 bases, with 11 bases between. The CDR3 is made up of 15 amino acids. CDR3 sequence reads: CAISESDRKTYEQYF. Here the CDR3 DNA reads TGTGCCATCAGTGAGTCGGACAGAAAAACCTACGAGCAGTACTTC.

The chain employs TRBV29-1 and TRBJ2-5; 10 bases are a match to TRBD1. From germline, CDR1 is SQVTM and CDR2 ANQGSEA. Unmatched junction bases numbered 4, after V lost 3 bases and J lost 3 bases. This CDR3 spans 14 amino acids. Here the CDR3 reads CSVDPGTGEETQYF. CDR3 bases: TGCAGCGTTGACCCCGGGACAGGGGAAGAGACCCAGTACTTC.

This clonotype was observed many times. This chain links TRBV19 with TRBJ2-1; TRBD2 agrees at 11 bases. This CDR3 has 15 residues. Germline assignment: CDR1 LNHDA and CDR2 SQIVND (reference sequence). With V trimmed by 5 bases and J by 5 bases, 5 bases remained unmatched. Written as DNA, the CDR3 is TGTGCCAGTAGTGAACCGGGACTAGCGGACAATGAGCAGTTCTTC. Encoded protein: CASSEPGLADNEQFF.

The V and J genes are TRBV7-9 and TRBJ2-1; 14 bases map to TRBD2. The germline V gene encodes CDR1 SEHNR and CDR2 FQNEAQ (reference sequence). The CDR3 extends over 16 amino acids. The junction had 5 bases not matched to a gene; V was cut back by 4 bases and J by 6 bases. CDR3 sequence (DNA): TGTGCCAGCAGCTCCCCGGGGACTAGCGGGAGCAATGAGCAGTTCTTC. This encodes CASSSPGTSGSNEQFF.

The chain recombines TRBV11-2 with TRBJ1-5, with D possibly matching TRBD1 (6 bases). The V end lost 4 bases, the J end lost 3 bases, and 10 bases lay between the germline ends. The CDR3 is 14 residues long. Germline values: CDR1 SGHAT, CDR2 FQNNGV. CDR3 sequence reads: CASSSGGVNQPQHF. CDR3 coding DNA: TGTGCCAGCAGCTCCGGGGGCGTCAATCAGCCCCAGCATTTT.

This rearrangement joins TRBV19 to TRBJ2-1; D is perhaps TRBD1 or TRBD2 (8 bases each). CDR1 is LNHDA and CDR2 is SQIVND in the germline V gene (reference sequence). The CDR3 has 16 residues. V dropped 7 bases and J dropped 7 bases, with 23 bases sitting between them. The CDR3 nucleotides read TGTGCCAGTACCCCGACAGGGGCGGGAGGCCTGAATGAGCAGTTCTTC. Amino acid sequence: CASTPTGAGGLNEQFF.

The sample holds a few counts of this clonotype. The chain combines TRBV5-4 with TRBJ2-6; D is undetermined. CDR3 size: 11 residues. V lost 0 bases to trimming and J lost 13 bases, with 5 bases between them. From germline, CDR1 is SGHNT and CDR2 YYREEE (reference sequence). CDR3: CASSLGLVLTF. CDR3 nucleotide sequence: TGTGCCAGCAGCTTGGGACTTGTCCTGACTTTC. The variable domain in full, completed from reference TRBV5-4 and TRBJ2-6, reads ETGVTQSPTHLIKTRGQQVTLRCSSQSGHNTVSWYQQALGQGPQFIFQYYREEENGRGNFPPRFSGLQFPNYSSELNVNALELDDSALYLCASSLGLVLTFGAGSRLTVL.

This clonotype showed up just a few times. The rearrangement joins TRBV27 to TRBJ2-7, with D hard to call. The CDR3 sequence is 11 residues long. Trimming removed 3 bases from V and 5 bases from J, with 5 bases in between. Germline V gives CDR1 MNHEY, CDR2 SMNVEV (reference sequence). CDR3 region: CASSFRNEQYF. The CDR3 bases are TGTGCCAGCAGTTTTCGAAACGAGCAGTACTTC.

J is TRBJ2-3 and V is TRBV28; 11 nucleotides agree with TRBD2. Per germline, CDR1 MDHEN and CDR2 SYDVKM. V shed 10 bases, J shed 1 base, and the junction held 7 bases outside the gene matches. The CDR3 totals 15 residues. The CDR3 region has the DNA TGTGCCACCCTTAGCGGGAGGGCCGGCACAGATACGCAGTATTTT. Amino acid sequence: CATLSGRAGTDTQYF. Full variable domain (outside the CDR3, taken from reference TRBV28 and TRBJ2-3): DVKVTQSSRYLVKRTGEKVFLECVQDMDHENMFWYRQDPGLGLRLIYFSYDVKMKEKGDIPEGYSVSREKKERFSLILESASTNQTSMYLCATLSGRAGTDTQYFGPGTRLTVL.

V is TRBV6-1 and J is TRBJ2-3; D may correspond to TRBD1 or TRBD2 (5 bases each). The CDR3 spans 15 residues. The V and J ends lost 6 bases and 2 bases respectively, with 15 bases between them. Germline V lookup: CDR1 MNHNS, CDR2 SASEGT. The CDR3 region is CASRGWGTPTDTQYF. The CDR3 DNA follows: TGTGCCAGCAGGGGTTGGGGGACCCCCACAGATACGCAGTATTTT.

This clonotype was counted at least ten times. The V and J genes are TRBV27 and TRBJ2-1; D unresolved. Trimming shortened V by 2 bases and J by 3 bases, and 5 bases separated the two germline ends. Germline CDR1 is MNHEY and CDR2 is SMNVEV (reference sequence). The CDR3 has 13 amino acids. The CDR3 here is CASSLGRYNEQFF. CDR3 bases: TGTGCCAGCAGTTTAGGACGCTACAATGAGCAGTTCTTC.

The chain joins TRBV29-1 to TRBJ2-6; D possibly corresponds to TRBD1 (6 bases). Looked up from germline, CDR1 is SQVTM and CDR2 is ANQGSEA. The ends were cut back, 7 bases at V and 3 bases at J, with 16 bases in the middle. This CDR3 has 15 residues. CDR3 coding DNA: TGCAGCGCCCGCCTCAGGGGTATTGGGGCCAACGTCCTGACTTTC. Amino acid sequence: CSARLRGIGANVLTF.

The V gene is TRBV3-1, the J gene TRBJ2-7; 11 bases are shared with TRBD2. Germline trimming cut 4 bases from V and 1 base from J; bases unmatched to any gene: 9. CDR1 is LGHDT and CDR2 is YNNKEL in the germline V gene (reference sequence). The CDR3 consists of 17 residues. DNA for the CDR3: TGTGCCAGCAGCCCCGGACTAGCGGGCCATCCTTCCTACGAGCAGTACTTC. It encodes CASSPGLAGHPSYEQYF.